Below, 20 T cell receptor beta chains from the same sample are listed, as sequenced in a study of T cells in Graves' hyperthyroidism and ophthalmopathy (dated by TCRdb to about 2019). Libraries were prepared through multiplex PCR. TCRdb names Illumina HiSeq 2000 as the instrument used. TCR beta CDR3 regions were amplified from RNA transcripts. The TCR CDR3 was subjected to a first round of RT-PCR using the HTBI primer set and the Qiagen OneStep RT-PCR kit. TCRdb cleaned the public reads at Q25 with fastp, built clones with MiXCR and kept in-frame beta chains. Every entry covers one CDR3 protein and lists the most common genes and DNA from its rows. This sample is represented by around 360,000 distinct CDR3 sequences; roughly 15% of them were singletons. The ten biggest clones cover roughly 20% of the sample. Sample: blood. The receptors stem from a woman between 55 and 75 years old with Graves' ophthalmopathy.

The table lists this clonotype with many counts. The chain links TRBV7-2 to TRBJ2-3; possibly TRBD2 for D (6 bases). The CDR3 is made up of 15 amino acids. V dropped 3 bases and J dropped 1 base, with 11 bases sitting between them. Germline CDR1 and CDR2: SGHTA and FQGNSA. Here the CDR3 reads CASSFELAGTDTQYF. The CDR3 DNA follows: TGTGCCAGCAGCTTTGAATTAGCGGGCACAGATACGCAGTATTTT.

This clonotype was recorded a few times. No conserved phenylalanine or tryptophan ends this CDR3, so it is likely a read error. The chain has TRBV20-1 and TRBJ2-1, with D possibly being TRBD2 (6 bases). The CDR3 consists of 15 residues. V lost 5 bases and J 0 bases, leaving 14 bases between the germline ends. Germline V gene data show CDR1 as DFQATT and CDR2 as SNEGSKA (reference sequence). The CDR3 sequence is CSAYRGRSSYNEQFV. The CDR3 DNA follows: TGCAGTGCTTACCGGGGGAGGAGCTCCTACAATGAGCAGTTCGTC.

The table lists this clonotype with many counts. The chain recombines TRBV6-1 with TRBJ2-7, with D unresolved. Trimming left V 6 bases short and J 2 bases short, with 14 bases between. The germline V gene has CDR1 MNHNS and CDR2 SASEGT. The CDR3 length is 14 residues. The CDR3 is CASRAPGGAYEQYF. CDR3 DNA: TGTGCCAGCAGGGCACCCGGTGGCGCCTACGAGCAGTACTTC.

This clonotype was found many times. The rearrangement joins TRBV5-1 to TRBJ2-7, with 8 bases aligning to TRBD1. Germline V CDR1 and CDR2: SGHRS, YFSETQ. Losses at the gene ends were 3 bases for V and 4 bases for J; bases not matched to a gene: 6. CDR3 length equals 14 residues. Written as DNA, the CDR3 is TGCGCCAGCAGCTCACCGGGACAGGAATACGAGCAGTACTTC. Translated, it gives CASSSPGQEYEQYF.

This clonotype has more than one count but fewer than ten. CDR3 nucleotides: TGCGCCAGCAGCCCCGGGGGGGAACGAAATGAGCAGTTCTTC. Its protein is CASSPGGERNEQFF. The chain employs TRBV5-1 and TRBJ2-1, with 8 bases matching TRBD2. The junction had 7 bases not matched to a gene; V was cut back by 4 bases and J by 7 bases. This CDR3 is 14 amino acids long. CDR1 is SGHRS, CDR2 YFSETQ, per germline.

This clonotype was counted between two and nine times. The chain combines TRBV6-1 with TRBJ2-7; TRBD1 matches 12 bases. The germline CDR1 and CDR2 sequences are MNHNS and SASEGT. The CDR3 has 15 residues. V dropped 10 bases and J dropped 4; count of bases not matched to a gene: 11. The CDR3 here is CATGVGTGGRYEQYF. As DNA, the CDR3 is TGTGCCACTGGGGTGGGGACAGGGGGCCGGTACGAGCAGTACTTC.

This clonotype was observed many times. The chain has TRBV20-1 and TRBJ2-7; maybe TRBD1 (5 bases). This CDR3 is 14 amino acids long. Germline loops: CDR1 DFQATT, CDR2 SNEGSKA (reference sequence). Trimming removed 1 base from V and 6 bases from J, with 16 bases in between. The CDR3 DNA reads TGCAGTGCTAGAGGACCAGGGTTCATGGGCGAGCAGTACTTC. Amino acid sequence: CSARGPGFMGEQYF.

This clonotype has a count of ten or more. The genes are TRBV29-1 and TRBJ2-7, with D possibly matching TRBD2 (6 bases). Germline lookup yields CDR1 SQVTM and CDR2 ANQGSEA. This CDR3 is built from 11 residues. The V gene lost 7 bases and the J gene lost 5 bases, with 12 bases spanning the gap. The CDR3 is CSGGTFDEQYF. CDR3 in DNA: TGCAGCGGGGGGACTTTTGACGAGCAGTACTTC.

The chain employs TRBV28 and TRBJ1-2; D is uncertain. The CDR3 is 12 residues long. Germline CDR1 is MDHEN and CDR2 is SYDVKM. V lost 5 bases, J lost 8 bases, and 12 bases lay in between. This CDR3 reads CASSGQFDGYTF. The DNA of the CDR3 is TGTGCCAGCAGTGGGCAGTTCGACGGCTACACCTTC.

J is TRBJ1-2 and V is TRBV20-1; 10 bases are shared with TRBD1. The ends lost 5 bases at V and 6 bases at J; junction bases unmatched: 9. This CDR3 is built from 14 residues. In germline, CDR1 is DFQATT, CDR2 SNEGSKA (reference sequence). The CDR3 protein is CSAYLSGTGDGYTF. For the CDR3, the DNA is TGCAGTGCTTACCTATCCGGGACAGGGGATGGCTACACCTTC.

This chain links TRBV12-3 or TRBV12-4 with TRBJ2-1, with 13 bases aligning to TRBD2. The CDR3 runs 17 residues. J was trimmed by 10 bases and V by 5 bases; bases with no gene match: 14. CDR3 in DNA: TGTGCCAGCAGTGCCCTTAACTCGGGACTAGCGGGATTAGAGCAGTTCTTC. This codes for CASSALNSGLAGLEQFF.

J is TRBJ2-4 and V is TRBV7-9, with 8 positions matching TRBD1. The junction had 6 bases not matched to a gene; V was cut back by 0 bases and J by 5 bases. The CDR3 covers 16 residues. The germline gives CDR1 SEHNR, CDR2 FQNEAQ (reference sequence). CDR3 bases: TGTGCCAGCAGCTTAGCGGACAGGGTATGGGAAAACATTCAGTACTTC. As protein: CASSLADRVWENIQYF.

The V and J genes are TRBV6-6 and TRBJ1-2; D is unclear. The germline V gene encodes CDR1 MNHNY and CDR2 SVGAGI (reference sequence). CDR3 length equals 17 residues. With 0 bases removed from V and 7 bases from J, the gap between germline ends came to 21 bases. The chain's CDR3 is CASSYSGVFSGASGYTF. The CDR3 region has the DNA TGTGCCAGCAGTTACTCCGGGGTCTTCAGTGGTGCCTCTGGCTACACCTTC.

This clonotype was detected only a few times. V is TRBV3-1 and J is TRBJ2-2, with D perhaps TRBD1 (6 bases). Germline V CDR1 and CDR2: LGHDT, YNNKEL (reference sequence). CDR3 length equals 16 residues. The V gene lost 2 bases and the J gene lost 1 base, with 11 bases spanning the gap. The CDR3 reads CASSQLRGRNTGELFF. CDR3 DNA: TGTGCCAGCAGCCAACTAAGGGGGAGGAACACCGGGGAGCTGTTTTTT.

Only a few counts were recorded for this clonotype. The chain joins TRBV9 to TRBJ2-2, with D tentatively TRBD1 (6 bases). This CDR3 is 15 amino acids long. V was cut by 4 bases and J by 3 bases, with 13 bases left in between. CDR1 is SGDLS, CDR2 YYNGEE, per germline. In DNA form, the CDR3 reads TGTGCCAGCAGCCTGAGGGGGTCAGACACCGGGGAGCTGTTTTTT. Translating gives CASSLRGSDTGELFF.

The chain employs TRBV15 and TRBJ2-5, with TRBD1 as a possible D gene (5 bases). V lost 1 base and J lost 4, with 7 bases in between. This CDR3 spans 13 amino acids. Germline assignment: CDR1 LNHNV and CDR2 YYDKDF (reference sequence). The CDR3 coding sequence is TGTGCCACCAGCAGAGGGGGCAGAGAGACCCAGTACTTC. Translation gives CATSRGGRETQYF.

This clonotype came up many times. The V gene is TRBV7-8, the J gene TRBJ2-7; a possible D gene is TRBD2 (6 bases). This CDR3 is 15 amino acids long. Germline V lookup: CDR1 SGHVS, CDR2 FQNEAQ. V was clipped by 2 bases and J by 6 bases, with 17 bases between them. CDR3 loop: CASSLYREILFEQYF. DNA of the CDR3: TGTGCCAGCAGCTTATATCGGGAGATCCTCTTCGAGCAGTACTTC.

V is TRBV2 and J is TRBJ2-5; TRBD1 is a possible D gene (5 bases). Germline assignment: CDR1 SNHLY and CDR2 FYNNEI. V lost 7 bases to trimming and J lost 5 bases, with 17 bases between them. This CDR3 spans 14 amino acids. CDR3: CASIKGLPGETQYF. CDR3 bases: TGTGCCAGCATTAAGGGGCTACCTGGGGAGACCCAGTACTTC.

There are many counts of this clonotype. The chain couples TRBV6-1 to TRBJ2-7, with 7 positions matching TRBD2. Germline V CDR1 and CDR2: MNHNS, SASEGT. The CDR3 sequence is 16 residues long. V shed 2 bases and J 2 bases; nucleotides not matched to a gene: 9. CDR3 in DNA: TGTGCCAGCAGTGAATGGGCTTTGGGGGGGGCCTACGAGCAGTACTTC. This sequence encodes CASSEWALGGAYEQYF.

This clonotype was detected ten times or more. CDR3 in amino acids: CASSHIAAASTDTQYF. The CDR3 DNA is TGTGCCAGCAGCCATATAGCGGCGGCTAGCACAGATACGCAGTATTTT. The rearrangement uses TRBV3-1 and TRBJ2-3; D may be TRBD2 (6 bases). Germline CDR1 and CDR2: LGHDT and YNNKEL (reference sequence). This CDR3 contains 16 residues. V was cut by 3 bases and J by 0 bases, with 13 bases left in between.